The 2 T cell receptor beta chains below were found in one sample sequenced in a study of T cells after yellow fever vaccination. TCRdb re-called the 5' RACE reads through MiXCR, storing one row per CDR3 protein. The sample shows about 230,000 distinct CDR3 sequences, 6.7% of them seen only once. The source was CD4+ T cells sorted from PBMCs, collected on the day of the yellow fever booster vaccination. Receptor source: a young man who received the YFV17D yellow fever vaccine.

This clonotype was seen a handful of times. The V call is TRBV9, the J call TRBJ2-3; 16 bases are shared with TRBD2. V lost 4 bases, J lost 5 bases, and 19 bases stayed unmatched. This CDR3 has 21 residues. The germline V gene has CDR1 SGDLS and CDR2 YYNGEE. This CDR3 is CASSPRSGLAGGAVVRDTQYF. CDR3 coding DNA: TGTGCCAGCAGCCCCCGTTCGGGACTAGCGGGAGGGGCGGTCGTCCGAGATACGCAGTATTTT.

The chain is built from TRBV27 and TRBJ1-1, with D uncertain. The germline V and J ends were trimmed by 0 bases and 4 bases, with 12 bases remaining between them. CDR1 is MNHEY and CDR2 is SMNVEV in the germline V gene (reference sequence). The CDR3 has 15 amino acids. The CDR3 region is CASSLSGVVGTEAFF. The CDR3 coding sequence is TGTGCCAGCAGTTTATCCGGAGTGGTAGGCACTGAAGCTTTCTTT.